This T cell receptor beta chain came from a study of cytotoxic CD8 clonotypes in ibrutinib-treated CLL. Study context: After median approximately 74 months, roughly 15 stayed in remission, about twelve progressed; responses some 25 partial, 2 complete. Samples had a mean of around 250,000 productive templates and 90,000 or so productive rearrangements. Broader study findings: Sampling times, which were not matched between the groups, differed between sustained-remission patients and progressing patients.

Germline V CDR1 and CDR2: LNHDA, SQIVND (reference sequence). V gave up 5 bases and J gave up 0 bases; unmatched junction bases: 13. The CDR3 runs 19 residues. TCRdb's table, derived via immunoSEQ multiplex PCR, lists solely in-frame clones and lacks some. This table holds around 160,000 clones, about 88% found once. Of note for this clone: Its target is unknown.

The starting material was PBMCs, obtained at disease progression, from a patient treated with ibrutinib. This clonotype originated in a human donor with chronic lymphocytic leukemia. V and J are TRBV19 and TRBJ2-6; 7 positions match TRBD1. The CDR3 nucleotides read TGTGCCAGTAGTTCCTTGACAGGGTCGGGTTCCTCTGGGGCCAACGTCCTGACTTTC. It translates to CASSSLTGSGSSGANVLTF.